This T cell receptor beta chain derives from a study of blood T cell repertoires in COVID-19. Clinical history reported by participants formed the basis on which cohorts were assigned. TCRdb keeps only in-frame clones here, not all; method: immunoSEQ multiplex PCR. The table has approximately 280,000 clones, roughly 85% seen once. CDR1 MNHEY and CDR2 SMNVEV come from the germline V gene (reference sequence). V lost 5 bases to trimming and J lost 4 bases; unmatched junction nucleotides: 14. The CDR3 consists of 17 residues. The chain joins TRBV27 to TRBJ1-2, with 9 bases fitting TRBD1. Sequencing used PBMCs or T cells enriched from blood (not recorded which). The clonotype was recovered from a woman between 50 and 59 years old who had recovered from COVID-19. This CDR3 is CASSPRTGAYSIYGYTF. CDR3 in DNA: TGTGCCAGCAGTCCCAGGACAGGGGCTTACTCGATCTATGGCTACACCTTC.